This record looks at one TCR beta chain sequence and its context. Per the germline V gene, CDR1 is MNHEY and CDR2 is SVGAGI. Germline trimming cut 7 bases from V and 0 bases from J; bases unmatched to any gene: 7. This CDR3 spans 15 amino acids. These data are taken from a study of control samples from healthy donors and cancer patients. The table came from immunoSEQ multiplex PCR; TCRdb's copy has only in-frame clones and leaves some out. The sample holds a few hundred thousand clones; over 75% are singletons and the top ten take more than 6%. The sample taken for sequencing was PBMCs. This receptor was obtained from a man aged 35-49 years with head and neck cancer. The chain employs TRBV6-5 and TRBJ1-1, with 8 bases that match TRBD1. CDR3 in DNA: TGTGCCAGCAAACCCGAGGACAGGGTGAACACTGAAGCTTTCTTT. This encodes CASKPEDRVNTEAFF.